The next 19 T cell receptor beta chains were all read from a single sample in a study of T cell changes during pregnancy in multiple sclerosis. Sequencing used immunoSEQ multiplex PCR; TCRdb keeps in-frame clones, though not all of them. This table holds approximately 92,000 clones, roughly 90% found once. Sample: peripheral blood, taken in the first trimester of pregnancy. Receptors originate from a female donor with multiple sclerosis, enrolled in a pregnancy study.

This clone appeared a few times. The chain is built from TRBV7-8 and TRBJ1-5; possibly TRBD1 for D (6 bases). This CDR3 has 14 amino acids. Germline V gives CDR1 SGHVS, CDR2 FQNEAQ. Between the trimmed V and J ends, which lost 4 bases and 6 bases, there was a span of 13 bases. The CDR3 DNA sequence: TGTGCCAGCAGCTCCGAGGGGGAGCGTCAGCCCCAGCATTTT. Translating it yields CASSSEGERQPQHF.

This clone was observed a handful of times. The CDR3 DNA sequence: TGCGCCAGCAGTGAGTTACCACAGGGTGATGAGCAGTTCTTC. Translated, it gives CASSELPQGDEQFF. This chain uses TRBV10-1 with TRBJ2-1; D perhaps matches TRBD1 (6 bases). Trimming removed 1 base from V and 8 bases from J, with 12 bases in between. This CDR3 contains 14 residues. Germline V gives CDR1 WNHNN, CDR2 SYGVQD (reference sequence).

This chain joins TRBV28 and TRBJ1-5; 7 bases are a match to TRBD1. V was pared by 5 bases and J by 2 bases, with 15 bases of the junction left unmatched. Germline V CDR1 and CDR2: MDHEN, SYDVKM. The CDR3 is made up of 18 amino acids. CDR3 sequence reads: CASSPQGRWTVGNQPQHF. The CDR3 nucleotides are TGTGCCAGCAGTCCACAGGGGAGGTGGACGGTAGGCAATCAGCCCCAGCATTTT.

This chain joins TRBV5-1 and TRBJ2-1; 7 bases match TRBD1. Per the germline V gene, CDR1 is SGHRS and CDR2 is YFSETQ. The CDR3 has 15 residues. J was trimmed by 10 bases and V by 4 bases; bases with no gene match: 14. Here the CDR3 DNA reads TGCGCCAGCAGCCCTCGCGGACAGGCCTTGGGGGAGCAGTTCTTC. It specifies CASSPRGQALGEQFF. The entire variable domain, with the rest obtained from reference TRBV5-1 and TRBJ2-1, is as follows: KAGVTQTPRYLIKTRGQQVTLSCSPISGHRSVSWYQQTPGQGLQFLFEYFSETQRNKGNFPGRFSGRQFSNSRSEMNVSTLELGDSALYLCASSPRGQALGEQFFGPGTRLTVL.

As DNA, the CDR3 is TGCGCCAGCAGCTTTTATCAGGGTAGGACGACTGAAGCTTTCTTT. Protein: CASSFYQGRTTEAFF. The rearrangement joins TRBV5-1 to TRBJ1-1, with a possible D match to TRBD1 (5 bases). The germline CDR1 and CDR2 sequences are SGHRS and YFSETQ. Trimming removed 2 bases from V and 5 bases from J, with 16 bases in between. The CDR3 spans 15 residues.

The V gene is TRBV28, the J gene TRBJ1-1, with TRBD1 identical over 11 bases. V was clipped by 6 bases and J by 7 bases; unmatched bases: 10. The CDR3 runs 15 residues. Germline CDR1 is MDHEN and CDR2 is SYDVKM. CDR3 residues: CASRGSGQGEDEAFF. As DNA, the CDR3 is TGTGCCAGCAGGGGTTCGGGACAGGGGGAAGATGAAGCTTTCTTT.

This clone is a singleton in its sample. The chain has TRBV9 and TRBJ2-3; 10 bases are a match to TRBD2. With 2 bases clipped from V and 3 bases from J, the junction kept 6 bases outside the gene matches. Looked up from germline, CDR1 is SGDLS and CDR2 is YYNGEE. The length of the CDR3 is 16 residues. The CDR3 sequence: CASSVEAGGRTDTQYF. CDR3 DNA sequence: TGTGCCAGCAGCGTGGAAGCGGGAGGGCGGACAGATACGCAGTATTTT.

This clone was observed a few times. V gene TRBV19 combines with J gene TRBJ2-1; 10 bases map to TRBD2. The CDR3 has 15 residues. V shed 4 bases, J shed 0 bases, and the junction held 0 bases outside the gene matches. Germline values: CDR1 LNHDA, CDR2 SQIVND (reference sequence). The CDR3 bases are TGTGCCAGTAGTACTAGCGGGAGCTCCTACAATGAGCAGTTCTTC. It yields the protein CASSTSGSSYNEQFF.

This rearrangement joins TRBV5-1 to TRBJ2-7; weak D call: TRBD1 (6 bases). CDR3 length: 14 residues. Trimming pared 3 bases from V and 2 bases from J, leaving 12 bases between. Germline values: CDR1 SGHRS, CDR2 YFSETQ. This CDR3 reads CASSSDSSAYEQYF. DNA of the CDR3: TGCGCCAGCAGCTCGGACAGCTCTGCCTACGAGCAGTACTTC.

V and J are TRBV28 and TRBJ1-5; no reliable D call. The CDR3 runs to 16 residues. Deletions cut 5 bases from V and 5 bases from J, with 19 bases between. Germline V gene sequence: CDR1 MDHEN, CDR2 SYDVKM. CDR3 sequence: CASSPPGGHGDQPQHF. The DNA for the CDR3 is TGTGCCAGCAGTCCCCCCGGCGGGCATGGCGATCAGCCCCAGCATTTT.

This chain uses TRBV28 with TRBJ1-1; 8 bases line up with TRBD1. CDR3 size: 15 residues. In germline, CDR1 is MDHEN, CDR2 SYDVKM. V shed 6 bases and J 4 bases; nucleotides not matched to a gene: 10. The CDR3 loop reads CASRQQGVVSTEAFF. CDR3 coding DNA: TGTGCCAGCAGGCAACAGGGGGTAGTGTCCACTGAAGCTTTCTTT.

This clone was picked up one time. The chain links TRBV2 to TRBJ2-7, with D possibly being TRBD2 (6 bases). The germline V and J ends were trimmed by 6 bases and 7 bases, with 13 bases remaining between them. The germline V gene encodes CDR1 SNHLY and CDR2 FYNNEI. This CDR3 spans 12 amino acids. Written as DNA, the CDR3 is TGTGCCAGCAGGTACGACGGGGGAGAGCAGTACTTC. This gives the protein CASRYDGGEQYF.

The J gene is TRBJ2-5, the V gene TRBV6-5; the D is unclear. The CDR3 extends over 14 amino acids. Trimming stripped 0 bases from V and 4 bases from J, with 9 bases between. CDR1 is MNHEY and CDR2 is SVGAGI in the germline V gene. The CDR3 reads CASSYSDLGETQYF. In DNA, the CDR3 is TGTGCCAGCAGTTACTCTGACCTAGGAGAGACCCAGTACTTC.

A remark on this clone: Other nucleotide sequences from this sample produce the same CDR3. V gene TRBV29-1 combines with J gene TRBJ2-5; weak D call: TRBD2 (5 bases). The V end was cut by 4 bases, the J end by 5 bases, with 5 bases between. CDR1 is SQVTM, CDR2 ANQGSEA, per germline. This CDR3 has 10 amino acids. CDR3 sequence reads: CSVGGETQYF. CDR3 DNA: TGCAGCGTTGGAGGGGAGACCCAGTACTTC. Combining the CDR3 with reference TRBV29-1 and TRBJ2-5 gives the whole variable domain SAVISQKPSRDICQRGTSLTIQCQVDSQVTMMFWYRQQPGQSLTLIATANQGSEATYESGFVIDKFPISRPNLTFSTLTVSNMSPEDSSIYLCSVGGETQYFGPGTRLLVL.

For the CDR3, the DNA is TGTGCCTCTCGGCAGGGGGCGATCAATGAGCAGTTCTTC. The encoded protein is CASRQGAINEQFF. The chain joins TRBV19 to TRBJ2-1; 8 nucleotides agree with TRBD1. V shed 11 bases and J 6 bases; nucleotides not matched to a gene: 9. This CDR3 comprises 13 residues. Germline CDR1 reads LNHDA; CDR2 reads SQIVND (reference sequence).

The chain has TRBV30 and TRBJ1-1, with D unresolved. This CDR3 is 13 amino acids long. Trimming pared 5 bases from V and 1 base from J, leaving 11 bases between. Germline assignment: CDR1 GTSNPN and CDR2 SVGIG (reference sequence). CDR3 in amino acids: CAWSRAGNTEAFF. CDR3 DNA sequence: TGTGCCTGGTCCCGGGCGGGGAACACTGAAGCTTTCTTT.

The gene calls are TRBV11-2 and TRBJ2-2; 7 bases are a match to TRBD2. Germline V gives CDR1 SGHAT, CDR2 FQNNGV. Trimming at V came to 1 base and at J to 2 bases, leaving 13 bases not matched to a gene. The CDR3 length is 19 residues. In DNA, the CDR3 is TGTGCCAGCAGCTTAGTAGCCCCTGGCGGGAGAGGAAACACCGGGGAGCTGTTTTTT. Translating it yields CASSLVAPGGRGNTGELFF. Filled out from reference TRBV11-2 and TRBJ2-2, the complete variable domain reads EAGVAQSPRYKIIEKRQSVAFWCNPISGHATLYWYQQILGQGPKLLIQFQNNGVVDDSQLPKDRFSAERLKGVDSTLKIQPAKLEDSAVYLCASSLVAPGGRGNTGELFFGEGSRLTVL.

V is TRBV11-2 and J is TRBJ2-7; 8 bases fit TRBD2. J lost 5 bases, V lost 2 bases, and 8 bases had no gene match. CDR1 and CDR2 (germline): SGHAT, FQNNGV. The CDR3 spans 15 residues. The CDR3 loop is CASSLTPGLVDEQYF. DNA for the CDR3: TGTGCCAGCAGCTTAACGCCGGGACTAGTAGACGAGCAGTACTTC.

This clone was seen more than once but under ten times. The gene calls are TRBV19 and TRBJ1-4; D is ambiguous. CDR3 length: 13 residues. Germline CDR1 reads LNHDA; CDR2 reads SQIVND (reference sequence). V shed 2 bases and J shed 7 bases, with 8 bases lying between them. The CDR3 nucleotides are TGTGCCAGTAGTATACAAGCGAGTGAAAAACTGTTTTTT. Encoded protein: CASSIQASEKLFF. The entire variable domain, with the rest obtained from reference TRBV19 and TRBJ1-4, is as follows: DGGITQSPKYLFRKEGQNVTLSCEQNLNHDAMYWYRQDPGQGLRLIYYSQIVNDFQKGDIAEGYSVSREKKESFPLTVTSAQKNPTAFYLCASSIQASEKLFFGSGTQLSVL.